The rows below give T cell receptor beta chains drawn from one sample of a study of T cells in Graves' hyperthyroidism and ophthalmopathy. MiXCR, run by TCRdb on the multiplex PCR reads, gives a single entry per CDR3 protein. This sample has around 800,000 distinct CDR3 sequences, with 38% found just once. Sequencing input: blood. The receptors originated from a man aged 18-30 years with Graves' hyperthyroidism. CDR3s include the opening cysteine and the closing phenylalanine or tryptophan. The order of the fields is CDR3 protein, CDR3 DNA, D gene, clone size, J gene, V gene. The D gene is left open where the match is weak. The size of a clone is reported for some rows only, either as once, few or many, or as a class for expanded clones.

CDR3 protein: CASSYPTGPNQPQHF
CDR3 DNA: TGTGCCAGCAGTTACCCGACAGGGCCCAATCAGCCCCAGCATTTT
D gene: TRBD1
clone size: .
J gene: TRBJ1-5
V gene: TRBV2

CDR3 protein: CASSSTTGGYEQYF
CDR3 DNA: TGTGCCAGCAGTTCAACGACAGGGGGGTACGAGCAGTACTTC
D gene: TRBD1
clone size: .
J gene: TRBJ2-7
V gene: TRBV11-2

CDR3 protein: CASSFDRGRGSTEAFF
CDR3 DNA: TGTGCCAGCAGCTTCGACAGGGGGCGGGGGAGCACTGAAGCTTTCTTT
D gene: TRBD1
clone size: .
J gene: TRBJ1-1
V gene: TRBV7-8

CDR3 protein: CATSEGTSGEETQYF
CDR3 DNA: TGTGCCACCAGTGAGGGGACTAGCGGGGAAGAGACCCAGTACTTC
D gene: TRBD2
clone size: many
J gene: TRBJ2-5
V gene: TRBV24-1

CDR3 protein: CASSRWGFQETQYF
CDR3 DNA: TGTGCCAGCAGCCGATGGGGCTTCCAAGAGACCCAGTACTTC
D gene: .
clone size: many
J gene: TRBJ2-5
V gene: TRBV7-6

CDR3 protein: CASSRERQGGELFF
CDR3 DNA: TGTGCCAGCAGCCGGGAGAGGCAAGGCGGGGAGCTGTTTTTT
D gene: .
clone size: .
J gene: TRBJ2-2
V gene: TRBV2

CDR3 protein: CASSPWEGNTEAFF
CDR3 DNA: TGTGCCAGCAGCCCCTGGGAGGGAAACACTGAAGCTTTCTTT
D gene: .
clone size: few
J gene: TRBJ1-1
V gene: TRBV9

CDR3 protein: CSADPSTDEAFF
CDR3 DNA: TGCAGTGCGGACCCCTCCACAGACGAAGCTTTCTTT
D gene: .
clone size: many
J gene: TRBJ1-1
V gene: TRBV20-1

CDR3 protein: CAISAPPGYEQYF
CDR3 DNA: TGTGCCATCAGTGCCCCCCCTGGCTACGAGCAGTACTTC
D gene: .
clone size: many
J gene: TRBJ2-7
V gene: TRBV10-3

CDR3 protein: CASSLGPGLGYGYTF
CDR3 DNA: TGTGCCAGCAGCTTGGGTCCAGGGTTGGGCTATGGCTACACCTTC
D gene: .
clone size: few
J gene: TRBJ1-2
V gene: TRBV5-5

CDR3 protein: CASSRGTSGQETQYF
CDR3 DNA: TGTGCCAGCAGCCGGGGGACTAGCGGACAAGAGACCCAGTACTTC
D gene: TRBD2
clone size: many
J gene: TRBJ2-5
V gene: TRBV4-1

CDR3 protein: CASSSAAAGTGELFF
CDR3 DNA: TGTGCCAGCAGCTCGGCGGCTGCGGGCACCGGGGAGCTGTTTTTT
D gene: .
clone size: .
J gene: TRBJ2-2
V gene: TRBV5-5

CDR3 protein: CASGQGSEQYF
CDR3 DNA: TGTGCCAGTGGCCAGGGTTCCGAGCAGTACTTC
D gene: .
clone size: many
J gene: TRBJ2-7
V gene: TRBV19

CDR3 protein: CATSMERSQETQYF
CDR3 DNA: TGTGCCACCAGCATGGAGCGGTCCCAAGAGACCCAGTACTTC
D gene: .
clone size: many
J gene: TRBJ2-5
V gene: TRBV15

CDR3 protein: CASSYVTGAQHF
CDR3 DNA: TGTGCCAGCAGTTACGTAACCGGGGCCCAGCATTTT
D gene: .
clone size: .
J gene: TRBJ1-5
V gene: TRBV6-5

CDR3 protein: CASSSTGLGQPQHF
CDR3 DNA: TGTGCCAGCAGCTCTACAGGGTTGGGTCAGCCCCAGCATTTT
D gene: .
clone size: few
J gene: TRBJ1-5
V gene: TRBV6-1

CDR3 protein: CASRLQRTGELFF
CDR3 DNA: TGTGCCAGCAGGTTGCAGCGTACCGGGGAGCTGTTTTTT
D gene: .
clone size: few
J gene: TRBJ2-2
V gene: TRBV12-3/TRBV12-4

CDR3 protein: CATGGDGEKLFF
CDR3 DNA: TGTGCCACCGGGGGGGACGGGGAAAAACTGTTTTTT
D gene: .
clone size: once
J gene: TRBJ1-4
V gene: TRBV10-3

CDR3 protein: CATRTAGGGQPQHF
CDR3 DNA: TGTGCCACGCGGACAGCAGGGGGTGGTCAGCCCCAGCATTTT
D gene: TRBD1
clone size: many
J gene: TRBJ1-5
V gene: TRBV6-5

CDR3 protein: CASSQMDGNYGYTF
CDR3 DNA: TGTGCCAGCAGTCAGATGGACGGTAACTATGGCTACACCTTC
D gene: .
clone size: .
J gene: TRBJ1-2
V gene: TRBV6-5

CDR3 protein: CARIPGLPPRDYGYTF
CDR3 DNA: TGTGCCAGGATCCCCGGGCTCCCTCCCCGGGACTATGGCTACACCTTC
D gene: .
clone size: .
J gene: TRBJ1-2
V gene: TRBV12-3/TRBV12-4

CDR3 protein: CASSPLPGQHEAFF
CDR3 DNA: TGTGCCAGCAGCCCCTTACCGGGACAGCATGAAGCTTTCTTT
D gene: TRBD1
clone size: few
J gene: TRBJ1-1
V gene: TRBV7-8

CDR3 protein: CASSLPWTGSGANVLTF
CDR3 DNA: TGTGCCAGCAGCCTTCCCTGGACCGGCTCTGGGGCCAACGTCCTGACTTTC
D gene: .
clone size: .
J gene: TRBJ2-6
V gene: TRBV12-3/TRBV12-4

CDR3 protein: CASSFWGLENTEAFF
CDR3 DNA: TGTGCCAGCAGCTTTTGGGGGCTTGAGAACACTGAAGCTTTCTTT
D gene: .
clone size: many
J gene: TRBJ1-1
V gene: TRBV7-9

CDR3 protein: CASSLEADYEQYF
CDR3 DNA: TGTGCCAGCAGTTTAGAGGCAGACTACGAGCAGTACTTC
D gene: .
clone size: few
J gene: TRBJ2-7
V gene: TRBV12-3/TRBV12-4

CDR3 protein: CASTQGENTEAFF
CDR3 DNA: TGTGCCAGCACCCAGGGGGAGAACACTGAAGCTTTCTTT
D gene: TRBD1
clone size: many
J gene: TRBJ1-1
V gene: TRBV6-5

CDR3 protein: CAISEALGGGYTF
CDR3 DNA: TGTGCCATCAGTGAAGCGCTAGGGGGCGGCTACACCTTC
D gene: TRBD1
clone size: .
J gene: TRBJ1-2
V gene: TRBV6-1

CDR3 protein: CASSLRERGLNEKLFF
CDR3 DNA: TGTGCCAGCAGCCTTAGGGAACGGGGTCTGAATGAAAAACTGTTTTTT
D gene: .
clone size: .
J gene: TRBJ1-4
V gene: TRBV7-2

CDR3 protein: CSARDRQAYYGYTF
CDR3 DNA: TGCAGTGCTAGAGATCGACAGGCCTACTATGGCTACACCTTC
D gene: .
clone size: many
J gene: TRBJ1-2
V gene: TRBV20-1

CDR3 protein: CSVAGTFYGYTF
CDR3 DNA: TGCAGCGTTGCAGGGACATTCTATGGCTACACCTTC
D gene: .
clone size: .
J gene: TRBJ1-2
V gene: TRBV29-1

CDR3 protein: CASSGFQMEVFGTEAFF
CDR3 DNA: TGTGCCAGCAGTGGGTTCCAGATGGAGGTTTTTGGCACTGAAGCTTTCTTT
D gene: .
clone size: many
J gene: TRBJ1-1
V gene: TRBV25-1

CDR3 protein: CASSIQQGTGQRVGYTF
CDR3 DNA: TGTGCCAGTAGTATTCAACAGGGGACGGGCCAAAGGGTTGGCTACACCTTC
D gene: TRBD1
clone size: .
J gene: TRBJ1-2
V gene: TRBV19

CDR3 protein: CASSLGEEGDTEAFF
CDR3 DNA: TGTGCCAGCAGCTTAGGCGAGGAGGGGGACACTGAAGCTTTCTTT
D gene: .
clone size: .
J gene: TRBJ1-1
V gene: TRBV13

CDR3 protein: CASSPNIQPSYEQYF
CDR3 DNA: TGTGCCAGCAGCCCTAATATACAGCCCTCCTACGAGCAGTACTTC
D gene: .
clone size: .
J gene: TRBJ2-7
V gene: TRBV4-2